The present T cell receptor (beta chain) was sequenced within a study of cytomegalovirus exposure and HLA in healthy donors. The V gene end was trimmed by 6 bases and the J gene end by 4 bases; junction bases not matched to a gene: 13. The CDR3 is 17 amino acids. Germline assignment: CDR1 SGHAT and CDR2 FQNNGV. Use of 60 Vbeta and 13 Jbeta primers characterized the PCR. Repertoires were generated with immunoSEQ multiplex PCR, while TCRdb's copy carries only in-frame clones and drops some. The sample contains approximately 100,000 clones, 60% to 85% of which appear only once. The rearrangement uses TRBV11-2 and TRBJ1-5; 9 positions agree with TRBD1. The sequenced sample consisted of PBMCs. The receptor was derived from a man between 60 and 75 years old in good health and CMV-seropositive. The CDR3 protein is CASSQQGARRGNQPQHF. CDR3 nucleotide sequence: TGTGCCAGCAGTCAACAGGGGGCGCGGAGGGGAAATCAGCCCCAGCATTTT.